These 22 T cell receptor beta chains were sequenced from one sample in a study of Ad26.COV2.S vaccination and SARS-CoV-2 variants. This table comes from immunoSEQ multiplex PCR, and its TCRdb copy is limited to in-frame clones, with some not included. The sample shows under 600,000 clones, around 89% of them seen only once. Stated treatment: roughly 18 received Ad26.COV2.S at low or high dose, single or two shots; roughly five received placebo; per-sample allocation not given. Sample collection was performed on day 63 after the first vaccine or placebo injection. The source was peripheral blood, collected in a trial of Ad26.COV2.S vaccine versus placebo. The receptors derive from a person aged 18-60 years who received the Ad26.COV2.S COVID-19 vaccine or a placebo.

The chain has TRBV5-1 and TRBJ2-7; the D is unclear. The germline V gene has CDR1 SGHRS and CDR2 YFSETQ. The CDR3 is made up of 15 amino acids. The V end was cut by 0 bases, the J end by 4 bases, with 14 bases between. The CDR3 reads CASSLGPSATYEQYF. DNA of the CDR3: TGCGCCAGCAGCTTGGGACCGTCAGCAACATACGAGCAGTACTTC.

The CDR3 is CASSWTGADTEAFF. CDR3 sequence (DNA): TGTGCCAGTAGTTGGACAGGGGCCGACACTGAAGCTTTCTTT. The J gene is TRBJ1-1, the V gene TRBV19, with 9 bases lining up with TRBD1. J was trimmed by 3 bases and V by 5 bases; bases with no gene match: 4. The germline V gene has CDR1 LNHDA and CDR2 SQIVND (reference sequence). This CDR3 is 14 amino acids long.

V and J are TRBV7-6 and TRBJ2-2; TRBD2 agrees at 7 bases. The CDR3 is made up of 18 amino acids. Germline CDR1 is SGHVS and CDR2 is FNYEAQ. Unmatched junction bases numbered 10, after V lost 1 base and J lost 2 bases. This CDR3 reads CASSLVGGLAVNTGELFF. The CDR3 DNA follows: TGTGCCAGCAGCTTAGTGGGTGGGCTAGCGGTAAACACCGGGGAGCTGTTTTTT.

The CDR3 region has the DNA TGTGCCAGCAGCCATAGACCGAACACTGAAGCTTTCTTT. Encoded protein: CASSHRPNTEAFF. The genes are TRBV7-8 and TRBJ1-1; D gene unclear. V gave up 5 bases and J gave up 1 base, with 8 bases separating them. The germline gives CDR1 SGHVS, CDR2 FQNEAQ. The CDR3 sequence is 13 residues long.

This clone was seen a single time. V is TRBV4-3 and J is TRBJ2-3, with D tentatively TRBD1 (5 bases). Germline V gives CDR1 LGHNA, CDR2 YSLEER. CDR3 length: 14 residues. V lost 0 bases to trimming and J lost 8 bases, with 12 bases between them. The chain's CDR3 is CASSQEGPLPTQYF. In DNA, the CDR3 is TGCGCCAGCAGCCAAGAGGGGCCTCTCCCTACGCAGTATTTT.

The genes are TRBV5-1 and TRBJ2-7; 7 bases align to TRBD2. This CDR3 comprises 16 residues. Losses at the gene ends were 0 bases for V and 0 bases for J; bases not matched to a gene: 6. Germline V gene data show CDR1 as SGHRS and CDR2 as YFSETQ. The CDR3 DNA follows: TGCGCCAGCAGCTTGGATCCGGGAGGCACCTCCTACGAGCAGTACTTC. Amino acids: CASSLDPGGTSYEQYF.

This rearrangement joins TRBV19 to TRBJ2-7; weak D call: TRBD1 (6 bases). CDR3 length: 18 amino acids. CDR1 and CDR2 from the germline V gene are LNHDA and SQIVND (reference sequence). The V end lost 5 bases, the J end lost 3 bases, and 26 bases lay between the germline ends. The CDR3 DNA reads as TGTGCCAGTAGTCAATATTGGGATAGTGGGGGCTCCAGCTACGAGCAGTACTTC. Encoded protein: CASSQYWDSGGSSYEQYF.

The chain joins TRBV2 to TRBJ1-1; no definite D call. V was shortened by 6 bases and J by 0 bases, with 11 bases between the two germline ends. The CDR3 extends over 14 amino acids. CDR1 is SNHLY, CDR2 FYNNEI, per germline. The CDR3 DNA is TGTGCCAGCAGAAGCCGAGGGATGAACACTGAAGCTTTCTTT. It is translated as CASRSRGMNTEAFF. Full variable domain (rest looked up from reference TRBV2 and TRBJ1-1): EPEVTQTPSHQVTQMGQEVILRCVPISNHLYFYWYRQILGQKVEFLVSFYNNEISEKSEIFDDQFSVERPDGSNFTLKIRSTKLEDSAMYFCASRSRGMNTEAFFGQGTRLTVV.

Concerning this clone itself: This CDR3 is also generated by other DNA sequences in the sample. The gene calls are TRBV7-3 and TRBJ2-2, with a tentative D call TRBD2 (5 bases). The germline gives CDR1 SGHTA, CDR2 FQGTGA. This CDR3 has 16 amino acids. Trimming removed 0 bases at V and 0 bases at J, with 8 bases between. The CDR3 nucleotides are TGTGCCAGCAGCTTAACGAGCGGCGCGAACACCGGGGAGCTGTTTTTT. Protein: CASSLTSGANTGELFF.

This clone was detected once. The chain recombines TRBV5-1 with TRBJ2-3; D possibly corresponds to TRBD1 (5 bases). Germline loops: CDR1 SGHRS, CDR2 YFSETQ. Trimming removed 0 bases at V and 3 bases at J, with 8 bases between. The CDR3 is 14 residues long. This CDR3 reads CASSLDGHTDTQYF. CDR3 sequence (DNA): TGCGCCAGCAGCTTGGACGGACATACAGATACGCAGTATTTT.

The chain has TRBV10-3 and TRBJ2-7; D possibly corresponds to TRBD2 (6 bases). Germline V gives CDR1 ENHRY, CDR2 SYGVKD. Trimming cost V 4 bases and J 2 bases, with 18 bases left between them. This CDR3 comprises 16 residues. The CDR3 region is CAISATVAGTTYEQYF. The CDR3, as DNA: TGTGCCATCAGTGCTACGGTGGCGGGAACAACCTACGAGCAGTACTTC.

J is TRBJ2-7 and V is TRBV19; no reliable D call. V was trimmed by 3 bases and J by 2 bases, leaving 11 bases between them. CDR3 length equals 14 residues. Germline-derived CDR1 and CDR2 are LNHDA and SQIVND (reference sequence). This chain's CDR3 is CASSILGTPYEQYF. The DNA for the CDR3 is TGTGCCAGTAGTATTTTGGGCACCCCCTACGAGCAGTACTTC.

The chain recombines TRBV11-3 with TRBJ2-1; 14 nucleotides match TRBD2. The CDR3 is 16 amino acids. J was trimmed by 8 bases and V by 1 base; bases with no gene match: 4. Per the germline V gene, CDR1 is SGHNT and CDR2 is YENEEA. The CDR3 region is CASSLGGTSGSDEQFF. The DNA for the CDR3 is TGTGCCAGCAGCTTAGGAGGGACTAGCGGGAGCGATGAGCAGTTCTTC.

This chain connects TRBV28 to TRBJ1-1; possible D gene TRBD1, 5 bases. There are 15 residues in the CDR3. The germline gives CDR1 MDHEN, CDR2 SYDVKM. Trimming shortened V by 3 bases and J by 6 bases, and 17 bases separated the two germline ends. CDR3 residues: CASSLVGRRGAEAFF. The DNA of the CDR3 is TGTGCCAGCAGTTTGGTGGGGCGCCGAGGGGCTGAAGCTTTCTTT. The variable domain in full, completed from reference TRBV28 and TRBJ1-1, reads DVKVTQSSRYLVKRTGEKVFLECVQDMDHENMFWYRQDPGLGLRLIYFSYDVKMKEKGDIPEGYSVSREKKERFSLILESASTNQTSMYLCASSLVGRRGAEAFFGQGTRLTVV.

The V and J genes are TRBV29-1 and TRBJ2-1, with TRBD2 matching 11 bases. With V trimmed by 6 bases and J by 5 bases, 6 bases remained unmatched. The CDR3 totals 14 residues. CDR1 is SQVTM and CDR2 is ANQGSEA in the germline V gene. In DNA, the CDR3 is TGCAGCGTCTCCGGGACTAGCGGTGACAATGAGCAGTTCTTC. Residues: CSVSGTSGDNEQFF.

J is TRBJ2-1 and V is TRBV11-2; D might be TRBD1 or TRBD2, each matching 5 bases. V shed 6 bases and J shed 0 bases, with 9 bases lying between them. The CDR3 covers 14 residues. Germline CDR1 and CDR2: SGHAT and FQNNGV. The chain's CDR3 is CASSPGTSYNEQFF. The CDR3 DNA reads TGTGCCAGCAGTCCAGGGACCTCCTACAATGAGCAGTTCTTC.

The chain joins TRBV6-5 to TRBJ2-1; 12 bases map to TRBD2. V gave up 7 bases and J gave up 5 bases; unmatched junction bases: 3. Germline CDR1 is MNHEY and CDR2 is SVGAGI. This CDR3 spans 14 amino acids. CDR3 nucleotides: TGTGCCAGCACCAGGACTAGCGGGGACAATGAGCAGTTCTTC. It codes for CASTRTSGDNEQFF.

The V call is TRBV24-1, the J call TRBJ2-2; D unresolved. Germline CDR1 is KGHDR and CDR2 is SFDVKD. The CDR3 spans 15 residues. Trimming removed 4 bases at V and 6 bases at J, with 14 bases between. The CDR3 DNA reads TGTGCCACCAGTGAAAGAGGAAAGGGTCCCGGGGAGCTGTTTTTT. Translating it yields CATSERGKGPGELFF.

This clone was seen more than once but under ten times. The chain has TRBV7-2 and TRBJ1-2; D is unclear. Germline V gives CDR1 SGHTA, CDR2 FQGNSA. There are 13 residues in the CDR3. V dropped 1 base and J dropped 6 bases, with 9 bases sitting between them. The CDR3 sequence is CASSLGVSDGYTF. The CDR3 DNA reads TGTGCCAGCAGCTTAGGGGTGAGCGATGGCTACACCTTC.

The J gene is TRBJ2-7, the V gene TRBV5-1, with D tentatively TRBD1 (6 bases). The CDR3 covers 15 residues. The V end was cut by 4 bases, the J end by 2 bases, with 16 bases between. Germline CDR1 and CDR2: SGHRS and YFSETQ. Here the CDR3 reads CASSPATGSAYEQYF. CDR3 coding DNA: TGCGCCAGCAGCCCGGCTACAGGGTCGGCCTACGAGCAGTACTTC.

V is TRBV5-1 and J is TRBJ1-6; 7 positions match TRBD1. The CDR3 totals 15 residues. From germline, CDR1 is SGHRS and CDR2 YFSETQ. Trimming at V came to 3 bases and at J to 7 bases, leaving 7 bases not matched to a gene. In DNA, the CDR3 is TGCGCCAGCAGCTCCGGGACAGCGATAAATTCACCCCTCCACTTT. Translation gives CASSSGTAINSPLHF.

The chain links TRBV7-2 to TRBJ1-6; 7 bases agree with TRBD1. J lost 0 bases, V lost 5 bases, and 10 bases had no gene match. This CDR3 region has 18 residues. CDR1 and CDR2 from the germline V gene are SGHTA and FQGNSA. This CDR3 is CASSRQGGISSYNSPLHF. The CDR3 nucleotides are TGTGCCAGCAGCAGACAGGGCGGAATAAGCTCCTATAATTCACCCCTCCACTTT.